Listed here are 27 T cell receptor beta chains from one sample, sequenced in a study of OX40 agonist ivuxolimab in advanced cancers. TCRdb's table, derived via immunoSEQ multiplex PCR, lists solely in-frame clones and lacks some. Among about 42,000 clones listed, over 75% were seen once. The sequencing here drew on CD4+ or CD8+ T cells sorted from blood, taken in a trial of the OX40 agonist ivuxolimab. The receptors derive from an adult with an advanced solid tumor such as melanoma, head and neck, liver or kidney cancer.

The chain's CDR3 is CASSLGHVHGPETQYF. CDR3 coding DNA: TGCGCCAGCAGCTTGGGCCATGTTCACGGGCCAGAGACCCAGTACTTC. The chain combines TRBV5-1 with TRBJ2-5; D call uncertain. With 0 bases removed from V and 4 bases from J, the gap between germline ends came to 16 bases. Germline assignment: CDR1 SGHRS and CDR2 YFSETQ. The CDR3 contains 16 residues.

The CDR3 is CASSKTVFQETQYF. CDR3 in DNA: TGTGCCAGCAGCAAGACAGTTTTCCAAGAGACCCAGTACTTC. V is TRBV11-2 and J is TRBJ2-5; D perhaps matches TRBD1 (5 bases). The V gene's germline CDR1 is SGHAT and CDR2 FQNNGV. V was pared by 5 bases and J by 1 base, with 11 bases between. The CDR3 sequence is 14 residues long. The whole variable domain, filled in from reference TRBV11-2 and TRBJ2-5, reads EAGVAQSPRYKIIEKRQSVAFWCNPISGHATLYWYQQILGQGPKLLIQFQNNGVVDDSQLPKDRFSAERLKGVDSTLKIQPAKLEDSAVYLCASSKTVFQETQYFGPGTRLLVL.

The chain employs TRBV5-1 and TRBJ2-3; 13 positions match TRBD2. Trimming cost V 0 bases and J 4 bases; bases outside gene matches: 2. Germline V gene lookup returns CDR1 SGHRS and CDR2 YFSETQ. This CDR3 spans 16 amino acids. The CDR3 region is CASSLVLAGGADTQYF. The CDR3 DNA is TGCGCCAGCAGCTTGGTACTAGCGGGAGGGGCAGATACGCAGTATTTT.

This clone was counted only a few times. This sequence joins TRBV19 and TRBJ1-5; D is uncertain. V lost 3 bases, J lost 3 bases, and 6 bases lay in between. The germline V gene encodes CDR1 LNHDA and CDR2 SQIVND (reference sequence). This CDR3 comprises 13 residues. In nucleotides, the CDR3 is TGTGCCAGTAGTATCTCTAACAATCAGCCCCAGCATTTT. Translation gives CASSISNNQPQHF. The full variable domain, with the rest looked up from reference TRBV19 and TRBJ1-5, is DGGITQSPKYLFRKEGQNVTLSCEQNLNHDAMYWYRQDPGQGLRLIYYSQIVNDFQKGDIAEGYSVSREKKESFPLTVTSAQKNPTAFYLCASSISNNQPQHFGDGTRLSIL.

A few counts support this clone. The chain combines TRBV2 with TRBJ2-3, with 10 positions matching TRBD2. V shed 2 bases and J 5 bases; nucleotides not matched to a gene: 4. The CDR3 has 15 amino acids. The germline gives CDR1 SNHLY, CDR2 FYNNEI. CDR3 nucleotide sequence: TGTGCCAGCAGTGAAACTAGCGGGAATTTAGATACGCAGTATTTT. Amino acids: CASSETSGNLDTQYF.

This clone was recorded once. CDR3 region: CASSPYALGARTGELFF. The CDR3 DNA follows: TGTGCCAGCAGCCCATACGCCCTCGGGGCGAGGACCGGGGAGCTGTTTTTT. The V gene is TRBV9, the J gene TRBJ2-2, with D perhaps assigned TRBD1 or TRBD2 (5 bases each). Germline V gene sequence: CDR1 SGDLS, CDR2 YYNGEE. This CDR3 has 17 amino acids. V was pared by 4 bases and J by 5 bases, with 21 bases between.

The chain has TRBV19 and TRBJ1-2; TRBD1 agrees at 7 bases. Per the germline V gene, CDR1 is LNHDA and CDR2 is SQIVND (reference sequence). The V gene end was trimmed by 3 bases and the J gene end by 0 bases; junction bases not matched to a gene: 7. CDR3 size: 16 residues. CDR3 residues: CASSMSGTDTNYGYTF. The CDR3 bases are TGTGCCAGTAGTATGTCCGGGACAGACACTAACTATGGCTACACCTTC.

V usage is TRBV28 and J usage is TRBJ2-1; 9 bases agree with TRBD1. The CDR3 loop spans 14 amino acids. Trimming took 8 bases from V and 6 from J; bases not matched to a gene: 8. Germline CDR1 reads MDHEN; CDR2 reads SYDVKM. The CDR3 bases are TGTGCCAGCTTCCAGGACAGGGGTCCCAATGAGCAGTTCTTC. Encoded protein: CASFQDRGPNEQFF. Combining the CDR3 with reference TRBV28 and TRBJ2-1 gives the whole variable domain DVKVTQSSRYLVKRTGEKVFLECVQDMDHENMFWYRQDPGLGLRLIYFSYDVKMKEKGDIPEGYSVSREKKERFSLILESASTNQTSMYLCASFQDRGPNEQFFGPGTRLTVL.

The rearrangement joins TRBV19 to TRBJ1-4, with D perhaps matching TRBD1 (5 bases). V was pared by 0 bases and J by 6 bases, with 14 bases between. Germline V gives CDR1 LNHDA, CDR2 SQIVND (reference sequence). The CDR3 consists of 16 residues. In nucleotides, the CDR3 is TGTGCCAGTAGTATAGAAGCGGGGCTCTTGGATGAAAAACTGTTTTTT. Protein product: CASSIEAGLLDEKLFF.

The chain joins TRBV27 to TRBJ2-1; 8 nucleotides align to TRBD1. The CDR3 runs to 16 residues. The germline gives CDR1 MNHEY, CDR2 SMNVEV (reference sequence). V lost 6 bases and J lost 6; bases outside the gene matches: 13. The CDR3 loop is CASSRRQGAISNEQFF. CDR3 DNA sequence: TGTGCCAGCAGCCGTAGGCAGGGGGCTATTTCCAATGAGCAGTTCTTC.

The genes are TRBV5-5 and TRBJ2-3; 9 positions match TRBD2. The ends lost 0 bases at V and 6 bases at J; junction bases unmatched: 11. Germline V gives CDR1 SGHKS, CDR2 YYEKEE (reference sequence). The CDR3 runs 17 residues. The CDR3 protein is CASSLAPRAGGTDTQYF. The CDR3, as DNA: TGTGCCAGCAGCTTGGCCCCACGGGCGGGAGGGACTGATACGCAGTATTTT.

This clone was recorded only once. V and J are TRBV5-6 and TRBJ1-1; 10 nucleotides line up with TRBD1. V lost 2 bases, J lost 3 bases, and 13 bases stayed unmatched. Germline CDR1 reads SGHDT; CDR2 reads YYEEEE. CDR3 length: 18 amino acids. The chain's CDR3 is CASSLFRSGTGVDTEAFF. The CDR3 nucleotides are TGTGCCAGCAGCTTATTTAGATCGGGGACAGGGGTGGACACTGAAGCTTTCTTT.

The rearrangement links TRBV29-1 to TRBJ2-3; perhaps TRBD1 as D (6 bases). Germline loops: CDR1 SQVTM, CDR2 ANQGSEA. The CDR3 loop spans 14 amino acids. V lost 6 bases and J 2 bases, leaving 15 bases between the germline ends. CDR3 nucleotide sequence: TGCAGCGTCGCCCGGGACACAAACACAGATACGCAGTATTTT. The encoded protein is CSVARDTNTDTQYF.

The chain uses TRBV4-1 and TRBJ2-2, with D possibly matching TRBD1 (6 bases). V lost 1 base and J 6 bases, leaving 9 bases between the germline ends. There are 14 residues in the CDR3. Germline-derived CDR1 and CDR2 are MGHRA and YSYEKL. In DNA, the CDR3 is TGCGCCAGCAGCCAAGTCAGGGGACCCGGGGAGCTGTTTTTT. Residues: CASSQVRGPGELFF.

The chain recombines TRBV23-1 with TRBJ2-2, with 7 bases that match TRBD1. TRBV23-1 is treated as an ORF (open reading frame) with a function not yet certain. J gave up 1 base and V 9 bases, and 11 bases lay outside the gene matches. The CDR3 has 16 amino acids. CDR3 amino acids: CARPGTEEWNTGELFF. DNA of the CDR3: TGCGCCAGGCCCGGGACAGAAGAATGGAACACCGGGGAGCTGTTTTTT.

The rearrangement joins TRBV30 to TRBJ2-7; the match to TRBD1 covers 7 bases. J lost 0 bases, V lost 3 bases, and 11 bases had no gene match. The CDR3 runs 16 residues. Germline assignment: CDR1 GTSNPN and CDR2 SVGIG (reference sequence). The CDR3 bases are TGTGCCTGGAGGTACTACAGGGGTTCGAGCTCCTACGAGCAGTACTTC. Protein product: CAWRYYRGSSSYEQYF.

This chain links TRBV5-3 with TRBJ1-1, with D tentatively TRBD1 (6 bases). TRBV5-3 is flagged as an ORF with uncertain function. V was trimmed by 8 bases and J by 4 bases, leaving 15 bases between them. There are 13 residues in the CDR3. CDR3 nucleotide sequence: TGTGCCAGCACCCCGACAGGAAGCACTGAAGCTTTCTTT. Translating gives CASTPTGSTEAFF.

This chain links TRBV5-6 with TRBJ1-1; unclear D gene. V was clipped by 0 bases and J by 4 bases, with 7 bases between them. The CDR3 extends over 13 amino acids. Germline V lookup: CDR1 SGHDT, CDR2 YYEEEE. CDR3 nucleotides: TGTGCCAGCAGCTTGGGCTGGGGCACTGAAGCTTTCTTT. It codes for CASSLGWGTEAFF.

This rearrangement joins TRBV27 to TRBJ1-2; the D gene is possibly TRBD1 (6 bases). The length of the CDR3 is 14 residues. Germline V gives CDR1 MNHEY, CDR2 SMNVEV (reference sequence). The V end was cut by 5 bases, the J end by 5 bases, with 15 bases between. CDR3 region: CASSRTANFYGYTF. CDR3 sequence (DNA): TGTGCCAGCAGTCGGACAGCTAACTTTTATGGCTACACCTTC.

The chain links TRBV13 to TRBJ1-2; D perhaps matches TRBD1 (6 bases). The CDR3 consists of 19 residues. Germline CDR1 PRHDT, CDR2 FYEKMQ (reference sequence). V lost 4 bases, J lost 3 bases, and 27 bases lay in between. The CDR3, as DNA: TGTGCCAGCAGCTCAATGATTCCGAGGGGGGGCCTCGCGGACTATGGCTACACCTTC. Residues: CASSSMIPRGGLADYGYTF.

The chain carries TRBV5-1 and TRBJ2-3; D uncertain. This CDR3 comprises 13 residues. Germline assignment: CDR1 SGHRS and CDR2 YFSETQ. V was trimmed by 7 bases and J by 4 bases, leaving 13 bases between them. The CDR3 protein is CASSDPSPDTQYF. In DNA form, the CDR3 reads TGCGCCAGCTCTGACCCTAGTCCAGATACGCAGTATTTT.

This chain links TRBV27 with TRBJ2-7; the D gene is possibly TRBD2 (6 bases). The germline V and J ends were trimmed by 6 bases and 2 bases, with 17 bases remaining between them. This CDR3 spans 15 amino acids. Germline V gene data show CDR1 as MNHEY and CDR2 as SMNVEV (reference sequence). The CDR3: CASSPLQGLPYEQYF. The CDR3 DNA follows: TGTGCCAGCAGCCCACTCCAGGGACTTCCCTACGAGCAGTACTTC.

CDR3 region: CASSVDGGRVWAFF. The CDR3 DNA sequence: TGTGCCAGCAGCGTAGACGGCGGGAGGGTTTGGGCTTTCTTT. This chain links TRBV7-9 with TRBJ1-1; D gene ambiguous. The germline V gene has CDR1 SEHNR and CDR2 FQNEAQ (reference sequence). V lost 5 bases to trimming and J lost 11 bases, with 21 bases between them. There are 14 residues in the CDR3.

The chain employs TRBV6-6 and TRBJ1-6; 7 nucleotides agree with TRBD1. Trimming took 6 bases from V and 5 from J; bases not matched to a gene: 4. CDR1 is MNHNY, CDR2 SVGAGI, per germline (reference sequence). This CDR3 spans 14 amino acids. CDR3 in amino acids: CASRQGRNNSPLHF. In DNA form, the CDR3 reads TGTGCCAGCAGACAGGGGCGAAATAATTCACCCCTCCACTTT.

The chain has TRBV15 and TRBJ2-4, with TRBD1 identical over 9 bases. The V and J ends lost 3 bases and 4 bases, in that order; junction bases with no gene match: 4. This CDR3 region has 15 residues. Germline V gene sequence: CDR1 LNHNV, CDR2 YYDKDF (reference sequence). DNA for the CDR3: TGTGCCACCAGCAGGGGGGGACAGGGAAAAAACATTCAGTACTTC. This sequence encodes CATSRGGQGKNIQYF.

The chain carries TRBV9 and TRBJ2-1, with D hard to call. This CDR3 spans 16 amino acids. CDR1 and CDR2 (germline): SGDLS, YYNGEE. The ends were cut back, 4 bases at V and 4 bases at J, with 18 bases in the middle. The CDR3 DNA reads TGTGCCAGCAGCCCAACCCAACGGGCAACTTACAATGAGCAGTTCTTC. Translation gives CASSPTQRATYNEQFF.

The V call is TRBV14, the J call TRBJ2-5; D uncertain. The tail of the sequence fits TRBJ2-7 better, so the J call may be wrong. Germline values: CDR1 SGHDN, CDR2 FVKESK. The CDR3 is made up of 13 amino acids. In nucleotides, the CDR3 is TGTGCCAGCAGCCCCTTTATCTTGTCCGAGCAGTACTTC. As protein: CASSPFILSEQYF.